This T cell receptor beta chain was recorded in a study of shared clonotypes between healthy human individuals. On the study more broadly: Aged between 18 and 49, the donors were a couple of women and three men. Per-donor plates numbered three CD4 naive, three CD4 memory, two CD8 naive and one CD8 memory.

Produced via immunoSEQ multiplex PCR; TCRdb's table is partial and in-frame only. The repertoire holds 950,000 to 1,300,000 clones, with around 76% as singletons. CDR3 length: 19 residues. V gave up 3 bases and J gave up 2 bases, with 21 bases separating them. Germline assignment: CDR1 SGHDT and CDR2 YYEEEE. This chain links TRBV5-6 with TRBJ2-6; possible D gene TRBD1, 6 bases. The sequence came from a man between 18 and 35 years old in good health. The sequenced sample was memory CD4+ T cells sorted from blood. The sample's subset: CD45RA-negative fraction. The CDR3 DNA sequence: TGTGCCAGCAGCTACCCCGGGACATCTCCTGGGACTGGGGCCAACGTCCTGACTTTC. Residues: CASSYPGTSPGTGANVLTF.